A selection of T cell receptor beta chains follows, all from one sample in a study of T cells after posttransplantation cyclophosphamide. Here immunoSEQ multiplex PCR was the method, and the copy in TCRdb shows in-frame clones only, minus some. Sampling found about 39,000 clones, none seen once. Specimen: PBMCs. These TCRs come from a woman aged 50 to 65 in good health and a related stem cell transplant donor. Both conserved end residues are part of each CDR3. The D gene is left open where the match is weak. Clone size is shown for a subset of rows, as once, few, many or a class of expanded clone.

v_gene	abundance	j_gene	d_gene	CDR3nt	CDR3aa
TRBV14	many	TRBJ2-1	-	TGTGCCAGCAGCTTGAGGAGGAGAGGCTCCTACAATGAGCAGTTCTTC	CASSLRRRGSYNEQFF
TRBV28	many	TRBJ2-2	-	TGTGCCAGCAGGAGGGGGAGGGGGGGCAGCACCGGGGAGCTGTTTTTT	CASRRGRGGSTGELFF
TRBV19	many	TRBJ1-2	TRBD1	TGTGCCAGTAGCAGGGGGATCGCTAACTATGGCTACACCTTC	CASSRGIANYGYTF
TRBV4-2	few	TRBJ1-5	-	TGTGCCACCTATTGGGGGGGGCCGGGCAATCAGCCCCAGCATTTT	CATYWGGPGNQPQHF
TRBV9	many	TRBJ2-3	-	TGTGCCAGCAGCGTAGGTCTCGAGGCAACCCGAACCTCTAGCACAGATACGCAGTATTTT	CASSVGLEATRTSSTDTQYF
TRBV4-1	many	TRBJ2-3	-	TGCGCCAGCAGCCAAGTGACTACAGATACGCAGTATTTT	CASSQVTTDTQYF
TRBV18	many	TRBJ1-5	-	TGTGCCAGCTCACCACCGGCTAGCAATCAGCCCCAGCATTTT	CASSPPASNQPQHF
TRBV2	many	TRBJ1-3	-	TGTGCCAGCAAATCCCGAGGGATCGGTGGAAACACCATATATTTT	CASKSRGIGGNTIYF
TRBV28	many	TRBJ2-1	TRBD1	TGTGCCAGCAGTTTAAGTCCTGCACAGGGGAGACCCAATGAGCAGTTCTTC	CASSLSPAQGRPNEQFF
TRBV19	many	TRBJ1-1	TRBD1	TGTGCCAGTAGTAGGTTCTCTGACAGGGGCGGGAACACTGAAGCTTTCTTT	CASSRFSDRGGNTEAFF
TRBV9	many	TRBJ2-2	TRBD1	TGTGCCAGCAGCGCGAGAGGGGGCTTGAACACCGGGGAGCTGTTTTTT	CASSARGGLNTGELFF
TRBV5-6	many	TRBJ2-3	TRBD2	TGTGCCAGCAGCTTCGGCGGGGGGGCCCCAGATACGCAGTATTTT	CASSFGGGAPDTQYF
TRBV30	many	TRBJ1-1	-	TGTGCCTGGCTTAGGGGTCGGAACACTGAAGCTTTCTTT	CAWLRGRNTEAFF
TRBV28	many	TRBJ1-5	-	TGTGCCAGCACTCTAGGGGGGGGCGTCGATCAGCCCCAGCATTTT	CASTLGGGVDQPQHF
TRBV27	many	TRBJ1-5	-	TGTGCCAGCAGTGAGGGCTTCCCTAGCAATCAGCCCCAGCATTTT	CASSEGFPSNQPQHF
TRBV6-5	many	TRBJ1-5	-	TGTGCCAGCAGTTCAGCAGGGGCCCCAGGCCATCAGCCCCAGCATTTT	CASSSAGAPGHQPQHF
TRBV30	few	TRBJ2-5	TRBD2	TGTGCCTGTGAGGCCAGCGGGGGGGAAGAGACCCAGTACTTC	CACEASGGEETQYF
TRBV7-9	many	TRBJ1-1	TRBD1	TGTGCCAGCAGGTCCGCTGGGGGGACAGCCTACCAAATGAACACTGAAGCTTTCTTT	CASRSAGGTAYQMNTEAFF
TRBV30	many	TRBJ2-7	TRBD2	TGTGCCTGGTCACGACTAGCGGGGGTTTCCTACGAGCAGTACTTC	CAWSRLAGVSYEQYF
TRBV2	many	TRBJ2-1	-	TGTGCCAGCAGACCGGGTCCTATCTACAATGAGCAGTTCTTC	CASRPGPIYNEQFF
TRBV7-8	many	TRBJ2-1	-	TGTGCCAGCAGCTTAGCGAGGCTAGCCTTCCGATACAATGAGCAGTTCTTC	CASSLARLAFRYNEQFF
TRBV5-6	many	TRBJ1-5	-	TGTGCCAGCAGGCGGCAGGGTGTCAATCAGCCCCAGCATTTT	CASRRQGVNQPQHF
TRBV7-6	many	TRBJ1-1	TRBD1	TGTGCCAGCAGCTTAGGGTCTGGGACAGTCTACACTGAAGCTTTCTTT	CASSLGSGTVYTEAFF
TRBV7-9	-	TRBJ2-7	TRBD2	TGTGCCAGCAGCTTAAGTAGCGGGGGCCCTTTTCCCCACGAGCAGTACTTC	CASSLSSGGPFPHEQYF
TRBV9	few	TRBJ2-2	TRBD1	TGTGCCAGCAGTGGGGACAGCACGGGGGGGGAGCTGTTTTTT	CASSGDSTGGELFF
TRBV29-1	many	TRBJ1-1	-	TGCAGCGTTGACACGGGGTTCACTGAAGCTTTCTTT	CSVDTGFTEAFF
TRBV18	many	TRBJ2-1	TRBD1	TGTGCCAGCTCACCACTGGGACAGACCAACAATGAGCAGTTCTTC	CASSPLGQTNNEQFF
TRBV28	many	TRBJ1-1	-	TGTGCCAGCAGGGGGCTCGAGACTGAAGCTTTCTTT	CASRGLETEAFF
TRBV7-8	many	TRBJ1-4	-	TGTGCCAGCCGACTTACGACAGGAGAAAATGAAAAACTGTTTTTT	CASRLTTGENEKLFF
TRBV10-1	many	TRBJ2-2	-	TGCGCCAGCAGTGACAGGGGAAGGGAACGGGAGCTGTTTTTT	CASSDRGRERELFF
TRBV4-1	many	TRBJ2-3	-	TGCGCCAGCAGCCAAGAGGCTGTACAAGATACGCAGTATTTT	CASSQEAVQDTQYF
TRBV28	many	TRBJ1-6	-	TGTGCCAGCAGTTTAGAGGTAGGGGGATCACCCCTCCACTTT	CASSLEVGGSPLHF
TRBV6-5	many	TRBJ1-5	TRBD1	TGTGCCAGCAGACGGACAGGCGGGAGGGATCAGCCCCAGCATTTT	CASRRTGGRDQPQHF
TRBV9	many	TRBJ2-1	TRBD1	TGTGCCAGCAGCGCGACAGGGGAAGCATACAATGAGCAGTTCTTC	CASSATGEAYNEQFF
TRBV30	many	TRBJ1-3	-	TGTGCCTGGAGTCCGGACAGCTCTGGAAACACCATATATTTT	CAWSPDSSGNTIYF
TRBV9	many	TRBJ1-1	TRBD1	TGTGCCAGCAGCAAAGCAGGGGGCTGGAACACTGAAGCTTTCTTT	CASSKAGGWNTEAFF
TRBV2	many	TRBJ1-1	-	TGTGCCAGCAGTCTAGAGATGTGGCAGCCGAACACTGAAGCTTTCTTT	CASSLEMWQPNTEAFF
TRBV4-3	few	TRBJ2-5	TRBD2	TGCGCCAGCAGCCAAGATCACCGCGGGGGGGCCGGGGAGACCCAGTACTTC	CASSQDHRGGAGETQYF
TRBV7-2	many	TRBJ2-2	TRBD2	TGTGCCAGCAGCCGACTAGCGGGGGGAGTGGAAGTCACCGGGGAGCTGTTTTTT	CASSRLAGGVEVTGELFF
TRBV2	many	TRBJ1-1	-	TGTGCCAGCAGTGAAAAGAACATGAACACTGAAGCTTTCTTT	CASSEKNMNTEAFF
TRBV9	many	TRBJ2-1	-	TGTGCCAGCAGCGTAACCTACGGGGGACCATACAATGAGCAGTTCTTC	CASSVTYGGPYNEQFF
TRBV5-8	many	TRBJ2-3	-	TGTGCCAGCAGCCCGCGGATTAGAAAAAGCACAGATACGCAGTATTTT	CASSPRIRKSTDTQYF
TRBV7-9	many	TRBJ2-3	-	TGTGCCAGCAGCCCCAGGGTCACAGATACGCAGTATTTT	CASSPRVTDTQYF
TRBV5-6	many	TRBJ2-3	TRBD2	TGTGCCAGCAGCTCCTCTAGCGGGGGAAGGGATACGCAGTATTTT	CASSSSSGGRDTQYF
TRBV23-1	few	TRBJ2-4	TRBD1	TGCGCCAGCAGAGGACAGGGGTCCAACATTCAGTACTTC	CASRGQGSNIQYF
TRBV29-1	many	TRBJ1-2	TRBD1	TGCAGCGTTGAAGACCCTACAGGGGACGGCTACACCTTC	CSVEDPTGDGYTF
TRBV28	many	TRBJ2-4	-	TGTGCCAGCAGTTTTCTTGTGGGGAGAGGCAAAAACATTCAGTACTTC	CASSFLVGRGKNIQYF
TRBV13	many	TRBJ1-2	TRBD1	TGTGCCAGCAGCCACGCGGACAGGGCGTTATCCTATGGCTACACCTTC	CASSHADRALSYGYTF
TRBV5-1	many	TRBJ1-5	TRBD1	TGCGCCAGCAGCACGGGACAGGGGGGCGGTCAGCCCCAGCATTTT	CASSTGQGGGQPQHF
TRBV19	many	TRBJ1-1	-	TGTGCCAGTAGTAGGGACCCGGGGGGGTACACTGAAGCTTTCTTT	CASSRDPGGYTEAFF
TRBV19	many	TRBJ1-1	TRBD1	TGTGCCAGTAGTAACGGACAGGGGGCGAACACTGAAGCTTTCTTT	CASSNGQGANTEAFF
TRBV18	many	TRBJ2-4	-	TGTGCCAGCTCACCACCAGCTCGTAACATTCAGTACTTC	CASSPPARNIQYF
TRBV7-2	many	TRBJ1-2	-	TGTGCCAGCAGGCAGGAGTTGGAGGTATATGGCTACACCTTC	CASRQELEVYGYTF